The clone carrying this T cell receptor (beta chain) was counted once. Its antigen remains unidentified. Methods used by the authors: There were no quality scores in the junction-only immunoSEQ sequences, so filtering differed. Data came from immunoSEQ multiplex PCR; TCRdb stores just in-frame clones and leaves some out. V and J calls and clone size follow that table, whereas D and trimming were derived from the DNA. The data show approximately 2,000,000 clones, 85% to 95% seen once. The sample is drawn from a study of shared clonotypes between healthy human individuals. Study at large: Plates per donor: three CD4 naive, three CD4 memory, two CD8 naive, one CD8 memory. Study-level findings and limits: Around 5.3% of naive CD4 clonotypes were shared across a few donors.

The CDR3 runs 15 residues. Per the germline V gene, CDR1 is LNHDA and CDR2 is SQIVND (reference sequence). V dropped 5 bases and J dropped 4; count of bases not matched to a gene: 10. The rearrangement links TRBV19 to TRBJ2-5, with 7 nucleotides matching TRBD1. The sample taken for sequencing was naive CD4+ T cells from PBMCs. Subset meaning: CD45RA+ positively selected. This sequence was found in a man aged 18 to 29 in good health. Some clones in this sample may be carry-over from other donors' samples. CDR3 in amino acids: CASSLGQSESETQYF. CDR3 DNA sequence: TGTGCCAGTAGTTTGGGACAGTCGGAGTCAGAGACCCAGTACTTC.